Listed here are 20 T cell receptor beta chains from one sample, sequenced in a study of T cell responses to AZD1222 COVID-19 vaccine. Sequenced by immunoSEQ multiplex PCR; TCRdb stores in-frame clones only, minus some. Of some 120,000 clones in the sample, 86% are singletons; the top ten hold 12%. The sample in question was peripheral blood, obtained on day 0 of AZD1222 vaccination. The receptors stem from an adult in good health.

The V and J genes are TRBV10-1 and TRBJ1-6; possible D gene TRBD1, 5 bases. V lost 7 bases, J lost 7 bases, and 17 bases lay in between. Germline CDR1 WNHNN, CDR2 SYGVQD (reference sequence). The CDR3 consists of 15 residues. The CDR3 protein is CASTLPQYRNSPLHF. CDR3 DNA: TGCGCCAGCACTCTGCCCCAGTACAGGAATTCACCCCTCCACTTT.

This chain joins TRBV30 and TRBJ2-3; possible D gene TRBD2, 5 bases. Germline lookup yields CDR1 GTSNPN and CDR2 SVGIG (reference sequence). This CDR3 region has 14 residues. V gave up 4 bases and J gave up 1 base, with 12 bases separating them. The CDR3 spells CAWNQNGGTDTQYF. The CDR3 DNA sequence: TGTGCCTGGAACCAGAACGGGGGCACAGATACGCAGTATTTT. Combining the CDR3 with reference TRBV30 and TRBJ2-3 gives the whole variable domain SQTIHQWPATLVQPVGSPLSLECTVEGTSNPNLYWYRQAAGRGLQLLFYSVGIGQISSEVPQNLSASRPQDRQFILSSKKLLLSDSGFYLCAWNQNGGTDTQYFGPGTRLTVL.

This sequence joins TRBV27 and TRBJ1-2; the D gene is possibly TRBD1 (6 bases). Germline V gives CDR1 MNHEY, CDR2 SMNVEV (reference sequence). The V end lost 5 bases, the J end lost 6 bases, and 13 bases lay between the germline ends. The CDR3 covers 13 residues. This CDR3 reads CASSPQGTHGYTF. The CDR3 bases are TGTGCCAGCAGTCCCCAGGGGACTCATGGCTACACCTTC.

The genes are TRBV24-1 and TRBJ2-7; D gene ambiguous. Trimming removed 7 bases from V and 5 bases from J, with 14 bases in between. The CDR3 spans 13 residues. Germline CDR1 KGHDR, CDR2 SFDVKD. The CDR3 coding sequence is TGTGCCACCAGCGACGCGTATCGGGACGAGCAGTACTTC. Its protein product is CATSDAYRDEQYF.

This chain uses TRBV7-9 with TRBJ2-7; D is uncertain. Trimming stripped 6 bases from V and 2 bases from J, with 14 bases between. This CDR3 is 14 amino acids long. Per germline, CDR1 SEHNR and CDR2 FQNEAQ (reference sequence). As DNA, the CDR3 is TGTGCCAGCAGTCGATTAGTACGAGCCTACGAGCAGTACTTC. Its translation: CASSRLVRAYEQYF.

The chain links TRBV7-9 to TRBJ2-2, with D possibly matching TRBD2 (6 bases). Germline lookup yields CDR1 SEHNR and CDR2 FQNEAQ (reference sequence). The CDR3 contains 15 residues. Trimming left V 4 bases short and J 5 bases short, with 14 bases between. CDR3 sequence reads: CASSSGGVLTGELFF. CDR3 nucleotides: TGTGCCAGCAGCTCAGGAGGGGTTCTGACCGGGGAGCTGTTTTTT.

Here the CDR3 reads CASSWTGTSGRDEQFF. The DNA of the CDR3 is TGTGCCAGCAGCTGGACCGGGACTAGCGGGAGGGATGAGCAGTTCTTC. The J gene is TRBJ2-1, the V gene TRBV7-9, with 16 bases matching TRBD2. This CDR3 region has 16 residues. V gave up 4 bases and J gave up 8 bases; unmatched junction bases: 5. Germline V CDR1 and CDR2: SEHNR, FQNEAQ (reference sequence).

The genes are TRBV18 and TRBJ1-1; D is ambiguous. The CDR3 loop spans 14 amino acids. From germline, CDR1 is KGHSH and CDR2 LQKENI. The V end lost 5 bases, the J end lost 0 bases, and 10 bases lay between the germline ends. CDR3 sequence reads: CASSSDQMNTEAFF. DNA for the CDR3: TGTGCCAGCTCATCAGACCAGATGAACACTGAAGCTTTCTTT.

This chain connects TRBV11-2 to TRBJ1-6; D not certain. Germline V lookup: CDR1 SGHAT, CDR2 FQNNGV. The CDR3 sequence is 16 residues long. Between the trimmed V and J ends, which lost 1 base and 6 bases, there was a span of 13 bases. The CDR3: CASSLGRGRGNSPLHF. The DNA of the CDR3 is TGTGCCAGCAGCTTAGGTCGTGGTCGGGGTAATTCACCCCTCCACTTT.

The chain couples TRBV7-2 to TRBJ2-4; D could derive from TRBD1 or TRBD2 (5 bases each). The CDR3 length is 14 residues. The V and J ends lost 4 bases and 6 bases respectively, with 13 bases between them. Germline assignment: CDR1 SGHTA and CDR2 FQGNSA. In DNA form, the CDR3 reads TGTGCCAGCAGCTCCCAGGGCGCGGGAAACATTCAGTACTTC. Its translation: CASSSQGAGNIQYF.

This chain uses TRBV5-6 with TRBJ2-1; TRBD2 matches at 7 bases. This CDR3 spans 15 amino acids. Germline-derived CDR1 and CDR2 are SGHDT and YYEEEE. The ends lost 4 bases at V and 5 bases at J; junction bases unmatched: 9. In nucleotides, the CDR3 is TGTGCCAGCAGCCCGTGGTCTAGCGGACACAATGAGCAGTTCTTC. It translates to CASSPWSSGHNEQFF.

J is TRBJ2-2 and V is TRBV9; the D gene is possibly TRBD1 (6 bases). Deletions cut 3 bases from V and 4 bases from J, with 13 bases between. From germline, CDR1 is SGDLS and CDR2 YYNGEE. The CDR3 spans 15 residues. The DNA of the CDR3 is TGTGCCAGCAGCGGAACCGGACAGTCCACCGGGGAGCTGTTTTTT. Translation gives CASSGTGQSTGELFF.

The chain is built from TRBV7-2 and TRBJ2-5; 12 bases map to TRBD1. CDR3 size: 14 residues. CDR1 and CDR2 from the germline V gene are SGHTA and FQGNSA. Trimming removed 3 bases from V and 4 bases from J; junction bases left unmatched: 0. The CDR3 reads CASSLGQGAETQYF. The CDR3 DNA reads TGTGCCAGCAGCTTGGGACAGGGGGCAGAGACCCAGTACTTC. Looking up the rest from reference TRBV7-2 and TRBJ2-5 gives the full variable domain: GAGVSQSPSNKVTEKGKDVELRCDPISGHTALYWYRQSLGQGLEFLIYFQGNSAPDKSGLPSDRFSAERTGGSVSTLTIQRTQQEDSAVYLCASSLGQGAETQYFGPGTRLLVL.

The V gene is TRBV11-1, the J gene TRBJ1-6, with 8 bases aligning to TRBD1. Germline-derived CDR1 and CDR2 are SGHAT and FQDESV (reference sequence). The CDR3 is made up of 14 amino acids. J was trimmed by 11 bases and V by 4 bases; bases with no gene match: 7. The CDR3 coding sequence is TGTGCCAGCAGCTCCCGGGACAGGACGACACCCCTCCACTTT. It yields the protein CASSSRDRTTPLHF.

V is TRBV1 and J is TRBJ2-5; TRBD2 is taken as the D call from the table, unchecked against the DNA. TRBV1 is deemed a pseudogene. The CDR3 is made up of 12 amino acids. CDR3 nucleotides: TGCACCAGCAGCCAAGAGGAGGAGACCCAGTACTTC. Translated: CTSSQEEETQYF.

This chain uses TRBV29-1 with TRBJ1-3, with no clear D. The CDR3 loop spans 13 amino acids. Trimming took off 4 bases at V and 0 bases at J, with 7 bases between the two ends. Germline assignment: CDR1 SQVTM and CDR2 ANQGSEA. This CDR3 is CSVATNSGNTIYF. The CDR3 bases are TGCAGCGTTGCAACCAACTCTGGAAACACCATATATTTT.

Regarding this clone: The same CDR3 also results from other DNA sequences found in this sample. The chain combines TRBV30 with TRBJ2-2, with D unresolved. V was pared by 0 bases and J by 1 base, with 3 bases between. CDR1 and CDR2 (germline): GTSNPN, SVGIG (reference sequence). The CDR3 spans 13 residues. The CDR3 nucleotides are TGTGCCTGGAGTGTCCAGAACACCGGGGAGCTGTTTTTT. Residues: CAWSVQNTGELFF.

The chain links TRBV11-2 to TRBJ2-2; D tentatively reads TRBD1 or TRBD2 (7 bases each). The germline V and J ends were trimmed by 7 bases and 3 bases, with 15 bases remaining between them. Germline loops: CDR1 SGHAT, CDR2 FQNNGV. CDR3 length: 15 residues. CDR3 sequence (DNA): TGTGCCAGCATGGAAGCGGGACAGTACACCGGGGAGCTGTTTTTT. Encoded protein: CASMEAGQYTGELFF.

This chain joins TRBV6-5 and TRBJ1-1, with D unresolved. Germline V gene lookup returns CDR1 MNHEY and CDR2 SVGAGI. CDR3 length: 14 amino acids. With 4 bases removed from V and 0 bases from J, the gap between germline ends came to 9 bases. DNA of the CDR3: TGTGCCAGCAGTTTCCCCGGGCTGAACACTGAAGCTTTCTTT. Translated, it gives CASSFPGLNTEAFF.

This chain joins TRBV29-1 and TRBJ2-7, with D possibly being TRBD1 (6 bases). Per germline, CDR1 SQVTM and CDR2 ANQGSEA. V lost 6 bases and J 4 bases, leaving 16 bases between the germline ends. CDR3 length: 13 residues. CDR3 residues: CSVSKQGFYEQYF. For the CDR3, the DNA is TGCAGCGTCTCCAAGCAGGGGTTTTACGAGCAGTACTTC.